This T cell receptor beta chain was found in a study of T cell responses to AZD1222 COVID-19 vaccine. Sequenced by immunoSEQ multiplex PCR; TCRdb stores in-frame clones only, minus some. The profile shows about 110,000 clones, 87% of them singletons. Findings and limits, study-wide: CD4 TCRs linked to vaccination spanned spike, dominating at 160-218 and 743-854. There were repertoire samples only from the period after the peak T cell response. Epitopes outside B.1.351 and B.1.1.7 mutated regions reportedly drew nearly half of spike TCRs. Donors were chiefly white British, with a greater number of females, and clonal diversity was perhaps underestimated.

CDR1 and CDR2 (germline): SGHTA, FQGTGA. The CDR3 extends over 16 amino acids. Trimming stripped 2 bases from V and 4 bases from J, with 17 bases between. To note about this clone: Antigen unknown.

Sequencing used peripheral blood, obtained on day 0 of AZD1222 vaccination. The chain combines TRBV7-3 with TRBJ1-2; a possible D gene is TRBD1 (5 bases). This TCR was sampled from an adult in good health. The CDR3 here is CASSLRAGDFGYGYTF. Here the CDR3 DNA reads TGTGCCAGCAGCTTACGCGCGGGGGACTTTGGCTATGGCTACACCTTC.